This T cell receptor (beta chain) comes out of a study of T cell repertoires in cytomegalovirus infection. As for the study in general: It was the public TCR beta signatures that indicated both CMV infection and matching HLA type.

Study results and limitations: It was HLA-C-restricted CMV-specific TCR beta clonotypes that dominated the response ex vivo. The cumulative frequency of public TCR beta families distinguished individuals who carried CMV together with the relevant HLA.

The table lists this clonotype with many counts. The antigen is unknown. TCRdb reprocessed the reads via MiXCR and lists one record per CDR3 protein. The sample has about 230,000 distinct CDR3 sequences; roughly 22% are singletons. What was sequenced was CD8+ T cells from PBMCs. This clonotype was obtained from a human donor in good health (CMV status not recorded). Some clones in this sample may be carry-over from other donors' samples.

The CDR3 sequence is CASSSGQGGDEQFF. CDR3 DNA sequence: TGTGCCAGCAGCTCGGGACAGGGTGGTGATGAGCAGTTCTTC. J is TRBJ2-1 and V is TRBV7-3, with 9 bases aligning to TRBD1. Trimming removed 4 bases from V and 8 bases from J; junction bases left unmatched: 6. The CDR3 sequence is 14 residues long. CDR1 is SGHTA, CDR2 FQGTGA, per germline.